This TCR beta chain was sequenced for a study of blood T cell repertoires in COVID-19 (dated by TCRdb to the early 2020s). In the study overall: Collaborator samples came from the United States, Italy and Spain and covered acute and convalescent phases of COVID-19. The material from the prospective study consisted of cDNA or gDNA derived from T cells, B-cell-depleted T cells, or PBMCs. Deeply sampled blood TCRbeta repertoires from subjects exposed to, actively infected with, or recovered from COVID-19 were included in the dataset. A freely available public database, intended as a resource for researchers studying the immune response to SARS-CoV-2, is where the repertoires were released. Samples came from the ongoing ImmuneRACE study (first 160 participants) plus 1,254 subjects from 6 global collaborators. Nearly every sample came with metadata listing a de-identified subject ID, COVID-19 status, age in years and sex. HLA class I and class II types, where available, came from metadata supplied by the sample provider rather than from assay-based typing.

V is trimmed back by 0 bases and J by 0 bases, and the junction contains 1 base that no gene match accounts for. CDR3 length: 15 amino acids, cysteine to phenylalanine. The CDR3 DNA has 45 bases and is translated from base 1. CDR1 and CDR2 were assigned from the germline V gene as SGHTA and FQGNSA. The immunoSEQ Assay, a bias-controlled multiplex PCR, was used to amplify TCRbeta CDR3 regions from genomic DNA. The original pipeline was this. The number of nucleated cells in each sample was estimated from the amplification of reference gene primers within the assay. To quantify the absolute abundance of each unique TCRbeta CDR3 rearrangement, sequence reads were collapsed and filtered. Productive Simpson clonality was computed per sample as the square root of Simpson's diversity index over productive rearrangements. What TCRdb holds here is the immuneACCESS table cut down to in-frame rearrangements. Part of the clones is not present; checked against another copy, under half of the missing clones reflect an unresolved V gene, and the others are unexplained. Clone size and V and J calls were adopted from that table, with D and trimming inferred from the DNA. The sample yields 250,000 or so clones; less than 85% were counted once. The ten largest clones represent about 1.7% of the sample.

Participants in the prospective study were aged roughly 18 to 89 years, lived in 20 to 25 United States geographic areas, and enrolled through a virtual design. To assign participants to cohorts, the prospective study relied on clinical history that participants themselves reported in a screening survey and a study questionnaire. Recovered participants in ImmuneRACE Cohort 3 were defined by two consecutive negative NP/OP PCR tests, clearance by a healthcare professional, or resolution of symptoms. In the prospective study, whole blood, serum and a nasopharyngeal or oropharyngeal swab were collected from each participant by mobile phlebotomists. Prospective study participants could optionally give additional blood draws and questionnaires over an approximately two-month period. Blood samples from the prospective study were shipped frozen or at room temperature prior to DNA extraction. With regard to this clone: Its antigen is not yet known. No base quality values were provided; no much bigger clone lies one nucleotide off.

The research as a whole found: Clinical and demographic metadata were provided uncurated, with the amount varying by source and participant.

In this chain, TRBV7-2 is recombined with TRBJ1-2; 7 bases in between match TRBD1. The sample comprised PBMCs or T cells enriched from blood (not recorded which). This TCR came from a man aged 55 to 70 who had recovered from COVID-19. CDR3 region: CASSLAGGSNYGYTF. The DNA sequence is TGTGCCAGCAGCTTAGCAGGGGGCTCTAACTATGGCTACACCTTC.